The 32 T cell receptor beta chains below were found in one sample sequenced in a study of blood T cell repertoires in COVID-19. Sequencing was performed with immunoSEQ multiplex PCR; in TCRdb, only in-frame clones are kept and a portion is missing. The sample lists some 100,000 clones, 88% occurring once. Sequencing was done on a sample of peripheral blood. These receptors came from an elderly woman with active COVID-19.

The chain links TRBV19 to TRBJ2-3, with D unclear. This CDR3 comprises 14 residues. CDR1 is LNHDA, CDR2 SQIVND, per germline (reference sequence). Between the trimmed V and J ends, which lost 4 bases and 2 bases, there was a span of 10 bases. The CDR3 DNA is TGTGCCAGTAGTAGAGCACGAATCACAGATACGCAGTATTTT. Protein product: CASSRARITDTQYF. The complete variable domain, with remaining parts taken from reference TRBV19 and TRBJ2-3, reads DGGITQSPKYLFRKEGQNVTLSCEQNLNHDAMYWYRQDPGQGLRLIYYSQIVNDFQKGDIAEGYSVSREKKESFPLTVTSAQKNPTAFYLCASSRARITDTQYFGPGTRLTVL.

The chain uses TRBV5-1 and TRBJ2-1, with TRBD2 identical over 11 bases. Unmatched junction bases numbered 18, after V lost 6 bases and J lost 4 bases. Germline CDR1 reads SGHRS; CDR2 reads YFSETQ. The CDR3 consists of 19 residues. This CDR3 is CASKIGLAGQIRDYNEQFF. The CDR3 nucleotides are TGCGCCAGCAAAATTGGACTAGCGGGCCAGATTCGAGATTACAATGAGCAGTTCTTC.

The chain carries TRBV2 and TRBJ1-3; 8 positions agree with TRBD1. CDR1 is SNHLY, CDR2 FYNNEI, per germline. The CDR3 consists of 12 residues. The CDR3: CKQGGERNTIYF. DNA of the CDR3: TGTAAACAGGGGGGAGAAAGAAACACCATATATTTT.

This chain joins TRBV7-3 and TRBJ1-1; no firm D call. The germline V gene encodes CDR1 SGHTA and CDR2 FQGTGA. The CDR3 is 14 residues long. The V end was cut by 5 bases, the J end by 0 bases, with 10 bases between. CDR3 amino acids: CASSATSLNTEAFF. The CDR3 nucleotides read TGTGCCAGCAGCGCCACATCGCTGAACACTGAAGCTTTCTTT.

For the CDR3, the DNA is TGTGCCAGCAGCCAAGTTATGTGGGGGGGCGAAGGCTACACCTTC. Its protein is CASSQVMWGGEGYTF. The chain links TRBV14 to TRBJ1-2; a possible D gene is TRBD1 (6 bases). Germline V gives CDR1 SGHDN, CDR2 FVKESK. This CDR3 region has 15 residues. V was cut by 1 base and J by 8 bases, with 17 bases left in between. The full variable domain, in which reference TRBV14 and TRBJ1-2 provide the parts outside the CDR3, is EAGVTQFPSHSVIEKGQTVTLRCDPISGHDNLYWYRRVMGKEIKFLLHFVKESKQDESGMPNNRFLAERTGGTYSTLKVQPAELEDSGVYFCASSQVMWGGEGYTFGSGTRLTVV.

This clone was counted between two and nine times. This chain uses TRBV27 with TRBJ2-1; TRBD1 is a possible D gene (6 bases). CDR3 length: 15 residues. V shed 6 bases and J shed 2 bases, with 14 bases lying between them. Germline values: CDR1 MNHEY, CDR2 SMNVEV (reference sequence). Here the CDR3 reads CASSYTTGPYNEQFF. The CDR3 DNA follows: TGTGCCAGCAGCTACACCACAGGGCCCTACAATGAGCAGTTCTTC.

In this sample, this clone turned up a few times. The CDR3: CASSVDRGNTIYF. The CDR3 nucleotides are TGTGCCAGCAGCGTAGACAGGGGGAACACCATATATTTT. The chain recombines TRBV5-4 with TRBJ1-3, with 9 positions matching TRBD1. After removal of 4 bases from V and 7 bases from J, the junction contained 3 bases not matched to a gene. The CDR3 consists of 13 residues. From germline, CDR1 is SGHNT and CDR2 YYREEE (reference sequence).

This clone was observed a few times. V is TRBV27 and J is TRBJ2-7; the match to TRBD2 covers 10 bases. CDR1 and CDR2 (germline): MNHEY, SMNVEV (reference sequence). V gave up 2 bases and J gave up 7 bases; unmatched junction bases: 11. This CDR3 comprises 16 residues. DNA for the CDR3: TGTGCCAGCAGTTTAGCGGTGGCTAGCGGGAGATGGGAGCAGTACTTC. Translated, it gives CASSLAVASGRWEQYF.

V and J are TRBV9 and TRBJ2-7; TRBD2 agrees at 10 bases. CDR1 SGDLS and CDR2 YYNGEE come from the germline V gene. V was pared by 3 bases and J by 2 bases, with 5 bases of the junction left unmatched. This CDR3 has 15 residues. The CDR3 DNA follows: TGTGCCAGCAGCGCAGATACTAGCGGGGCCTACGAGCAGTACTTC. Its translation: CASSADTSGAYEQYF.

The V and J genes are TRBV7-2 and TRBJ2-2; 8 bases align to TRBD2. CDR3 length: 16 amino acids. CDR1 and CDR2 from the germline V gene are SGHTA and FQGNSA. Unmatched junction bases numbered 10, after V lost 5 bases and J lost 5 bases. The CDR3 is CASSLVAGLETGELFF. The CDR3 nucleotides are TGTGCCAGCAGCCTAGTAGCGGGATTAGAAACCGGGGAGCTGTTTTTT.

The chain combines TRBV3-1 (or the pseudogene TRBV3-2) with TRBJ2-5; TRBD2 matches 13 bases. Germline CDR1 LGHDT, CDR2 YNNKEL (reference sequence). This CDR3 has 14 amino acids. The J segment lost 2 bases and the V segment lost 7 bases, leaving 1 base of the junction unmatched. The CDR3 nucleotides read TGTGCCAGCAAGGGACTAGCGGGACAAGAGACCCAGTACTTC. Its translation: CASKGLAGQETQYF.

This chain uses TRBV29-1 with TRBJ1-1; D possibly corresponds to TRBD1 (5 bases). Trimming shortened V by 5 bases and J by 0 bases, and 13 bases separated the two germline ends. The CDR3 length is 14 residues. Germline CDR1 and CDR2: SQVTM and ANQGSEA. CDR3 residues: CSVSQGIMNTEAFF. In nucleotides, the CDR3 is TGCAGCGTTAGTCAGGGCATCATGAACACTGAAGCTTTCTTT.

This rearrangement joins TRBV6-2 or TRBV6-3 to TRBJ2-3; the D is unclear. CDR1 is MNHEY, CDR2 SVGEGT, per germline. V gave up 4 bases and J gave up 2 bases, with 7 bases separating them. CDR3 length: 13 residues. CDR3 protein: CASSSSTTDTQYF. Written as DNA, the CDR3 is TGTGCCAGCAGTTCTAGTACCACAGATACGCAGTATTTT.

V usage is TRBV12-5 and J usage is TRBJ1-1; D possibly corresponds to TRBD1 (6 bases). CDR1 is LGHNT, CDR2 FRNRAP, per germline. Trimming removed 7 bases at V and 11 bases at J, with 17 bases between. CDR3 length: 12 residues. CDR3 residues: CASATEGDIAFF. CDR3 DNA sequence: TGTGCTAGTGCCACAGAGGGGGACATTGCTTTCTTT.

The chain employs TRBV5-1 and TRBJ2-1; tentative D call: TRBD1 (5 bases). CDR3 length: 15 amino acids. Trimming pared 0 bases from V and 1 base from J, leaving 8 bases between. CDR1 and CDR2 (germline): SGHRS, YFSETQ. This CDR3 is CASSLVSGSYNEQFF. Written as DNA, the CDR3 is TGCGCCAGCAGCTTGGTGTCAGGGTCCTACAATGAGCAGTTCTTC.

The rearrangement links TRBV2 to TRBJ2-5; D gene ambiguous. Germline loops: CDR1 SNHLY, CDR2 FYNNEI. CDR3 length: 13 amino acids. Between the trimmed V and J ends, which lost 5 bases and 3 bases, there was a span of 10 bases. CDR3 sequence: CASSRDNEETQYF. In DNA form, the CDR3 reads TGTGCCAGCAGTCGTGACAACGAAGAGACCCAGTACTTC.

This chain uses TRBV5-4 with TRBJ2-2, with 13 bases aligning to TRBD2. Germline assignment: CDR1 SGHNT and CDR2 YYREEE (reference sequence). The CDR3 is made up of 18 amino acids. After removal of 3 bases from V and 5 bases from J, the junction contained 10 bases not matched to a gene. The CDR3 here is CASSSGGLAGVGTGELFF. The CDR3 bases are TGTGCCAGCAGCTCGGGAGGACTAGCGGGAGTAGGGACCGGGGAGCTGTTTTTT. The complete variable domain, with remaining parts taken from reference TRBV5-4 and TRBJ2-2, reads ETGVTQSPTHLIKTRGQQVTLRCSSQSGHNTVSWYQQALGQGPQFIFQYYREEENGRGNFPPRFSGLQFPNYSSELNVNALELDDSALYLCASSSGGLAGVGTGELFFGEGSRLTVL.

This chain uses TRBV28 with TRBJ1-5, with TRBD1 as a possible D gene (6 bases). The CDR3 spans 16 residues. Germline V lookup: CDR1 MDHEN, CDR2 SYDVKM. Trimming shortened V by 5 bases and J by 2 bases, and 16 bases separated the two germline ends. In nucleotides, the CDR3 is TGTGCCAGCAGTCTTGGGACAATTCAGGGCAATCAGCCCCAGCATTTT. The encoded protein is CASSLGTIQGNQPQHF. Filled out from reference TRBV28 and TRBJ1-5, the complete variable domain reads DVKVTQSSRYLVKRTGEKVFLECVQDMDHENMFWYRQDPGLGLRLIYFSYDVKMKEKGDIPEGYSVSREKKERFSLILESASTNQTSMYLCASSLGTIQGNQPQHFGDGTRLSIL.

The chain uses TRBV12-3 or TRBV12-4 and TRBJ2-5; D uncertain. Trimming took 1 base from V and 5 from J, leaving 5 bases between them. CDR3 size: 12 residues. CDR3 nucleotides: TGTGCCAGCAGTTTAGTCAGGGAGACCCAGTACTTC. Its protein is CASSLVRETQYF.

The chain combines TRBV5-1 with TRBJ2-1; 12 bases fit TRBD2. This CDR3 comprises 16 residues. Germline CDR1 is SGHRS and CDR2 is YFSETQ. After removal of 3 bases from V and 12 bases from J, the junction contained 13 bases not matched to a gene. The CDR3 DNA is TGCGCCAGCAGCTACAGGACTAGCGGGATGGATGGTGGGCAGTTCTTC. Protein sequence: CASSYRTSGMDGGQFF. Drawing the rest from reference TRBV5-1 and TRBJ2-1, the complete variable domain is KAGVTQTPRYLIKTRGQQVTLSCSPISGHRSVSWYQQTPGQGLQFLFEYFSETQRNKGNFPGRFSGRQFSNSRSEMNVSTLELGDSALYLCASSYRTSGMDGGQFFGPGTRLTVL.

The V gene is TRBV7-8, the J gene TRBJ1-2; possibly TRBD1 for D (6 bases). Germline CDR1 SGHVS, CDR2 FQNEAQ. Trimming pared 6 bases from V and 3 bases from J, leaving 11 bases between. This CDR3 spans 13 amino acids. The CDR3 bases are TGTGCCAGCAGTTACAGGGACGACTATGGCTACACCTTC. Its protein is CASSYRDDYGYTF.

In DNA form, the CDR3 reads TGTGCCAGCAGTGACAGGGTGCGCAATGAGCAGTTCTTC. It translates to CASSDRVRNEQFF. This chain connects TRBV7-9 to TRBJ2-1; TRBD1 agrees at 7 bases. This CDR3 is 13 amino acids long. V shed 6 bases and J 6 bases; nucleotides not matched to a gene: 5. From germline, CDR1 is SEHNR and CDR2 FQNEAQ (reference sequence).

V and J are TRBV28 and TRBJ2-7; D not resolved. The CDR3 has 13 residues. Germline assignment: CDR1 MDHEN and CDR2 SYDVKM. The V gene lost 4 bases and the J gene lost 2 bases, with 9 bases spanning the gap. The DNA of the CDR3 is TGTGCCAGCAGTTCCACAGCCACCTACGAGCAGTACTTC. Translating gives CASSSTATYEQYF.

This sequence joins TRBV19 and TRBJ1-1; a possible D gene is TRBD1 (6 bases). Germline values: CDR1 LNHDA, CDR2 SQIVND (reference sequence). The V end was cut by 4 bases, the J end by 6 bases, with 15 bases between. This CDR3 spans 14 amino acids. In nucleotides, the CDR3 is TGTGCCAGTAGTACCCAGGGGAAGCAGGCTGAAGCTTTCTTT. Translated, it gives CASSTQGKQAEAFF.

This chain uses TRBV27 with TRBJ1-3; perhaps TRBD1 as D (5 bases). Trimming removed 3 bases from V and 3 bases from J, with 9 bases in between. This CDR3 contains 14 residues. Germline V gene lookup returns CDR1 MNHEY and CDR2 SMNVEV (reference sequence). CDR3 residues: CASSLGGGGNTIYF. CDR3 in DNA: TGTGCCAGCAGTTTGGGGGGTGGTGGAAACACCATATATTTT.

The chain combines TRBV28 with TRBJ1-2, with TRBD1 matching over 10 bases. V lost 4 bases, J lost 0 bases, and 2 bases stayed unmatched. From germline, CDR1 is MDHEN and CDR2 SYDVKM. The CDR3 spans 15 residues. The CDR3 sequence is CASSWGTGANYGYTF. The CDR3 region has the DNA TGTGCCAGCAGTTGGGGGACAGGGGCTAACTATGGCTACACCTTC.

The V gene is TRBV2, the J gene TRBJ2-6; D remains unclear. The CDR3 has 14 amino acids. Trimming cost V 8 bases and J 4 bases, with 12 bases left between them. Germline CDR1 reads SNHLY; CDR2 reads FYNNEI. In DNA, the CDR3 is TGTGCCAGCCGAGAGGAGTCCGGGGCCAACGTCCTGACTTTC. Translation: CASREESGANVLTF.

This clone has only a few counts. The chain combines TRBV6-6 with TRBJ1-5; D remains unclear. CDR1 and CDR2 from the germline V gene are MNHNY and SVGAGI (reference sequence). V lost 11 bases, J lost 7 bases, and 27 bases lay in between. The CDR3 totals 16 residues. The DNA for the CDR3 is TGTGCCCGCAACCGTAAGCCACCACTCGTAAGACAGCCCCAGCATTTT. Amino acids: CARNRKPPLVRQPQHF.

This chain joins TRBV18 and TRBJ1-5; 11 bases are a match to TRBD1. Trimming cost V 4 bases and J 6 bases; bases outside gene matches: 8. The CDR3 sequence is 16 residues long. The germline CDR1 and CDR2 sequences are KGHSH and LQKENI. The CDR3 coding sequence is TGTGCCAGCTCACTTTACGGGACAGGGGGTGTTCAGCCCCAGCATTTT. Its translation is CASSLYGTGGVQPQHF. Filled out from reference TRBV18 and TRBJ1-5, the complete variable domain reads NAGVMQNPRHLVRRRGQEARLRCSPMKGHSHVYWYRQLPEEGLKFMVYLQKENIIDESGMPKERFSAEFPKEGPSILRIQQVVRGDSAAYFCASSLYGTGGVQPQHFGDGTRLSIL.

The V gene is TRBV13, the J gene TRBJ2-5, with 12 bases that match TRBD2. Germline lookup yields CDR1 PRHDT and CDR2 FYEKMQ (reference sequence). V shed 2 bases and J 1 base; nucleotides not matched to a gene: 2. This CDR3 spans 16 amino acids. The CDR3 here is CASSLRTSGVQETQYF. The CDR3 nucleotides are TGTGCCAGCAGCTTAAGGACTAGCGGGGTCCAAGAGACCCAGTACTTC.

This clone was seen a few times. The chain's CDR3 is CASSYKETQYF. In nucleotides, the CDR3 is TGTGCCAGCAGTTATAAAGAGACCCAGTACTTC. The chain is built from TRBV6-6 and TRBJ2-5; the D is unclear. With 3 bases removed from V and 3 bases from J, the gap between germline ends came to 2 bases. The CDR3 has 11 amino acids. Germline CDR1 and CDR2: MNHNY and SVGAGI (reference sequence).

This chain links TRBV25-1 with TRBJ1-5; maybe TRBD1 (6 bases). Trimming took off 5 bases at V and 6 bases at J, with 17 bases between the two ends. This CDR3 region has 15 residues. Germline V gene lookup returns CDR1 MGHDK and CDR2 SYGVNS. The CDR3 here is CASSSGQGKFQPQHF. The CDR3 DNA follows: TGTGCCAGCAGTTCCGGGCAGGGGAAGTTTCAGCCCCAGCATTTT.